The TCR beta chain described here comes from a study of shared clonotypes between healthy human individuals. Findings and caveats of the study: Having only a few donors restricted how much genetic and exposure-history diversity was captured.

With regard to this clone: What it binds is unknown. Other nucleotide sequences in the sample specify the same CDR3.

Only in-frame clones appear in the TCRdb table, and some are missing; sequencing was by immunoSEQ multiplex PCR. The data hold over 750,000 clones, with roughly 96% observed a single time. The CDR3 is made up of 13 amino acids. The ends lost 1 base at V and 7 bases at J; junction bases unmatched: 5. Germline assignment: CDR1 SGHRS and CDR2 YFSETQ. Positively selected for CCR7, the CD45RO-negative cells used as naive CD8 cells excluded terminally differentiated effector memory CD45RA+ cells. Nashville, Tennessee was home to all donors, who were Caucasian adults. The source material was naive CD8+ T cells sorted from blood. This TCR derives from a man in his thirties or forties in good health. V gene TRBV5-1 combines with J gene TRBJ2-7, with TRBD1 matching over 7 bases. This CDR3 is CASSLTGVGEQYF. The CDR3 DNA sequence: TGCGCCAGCAGCTTGACAGGGGTCGGGGAGCAGTACTTC.